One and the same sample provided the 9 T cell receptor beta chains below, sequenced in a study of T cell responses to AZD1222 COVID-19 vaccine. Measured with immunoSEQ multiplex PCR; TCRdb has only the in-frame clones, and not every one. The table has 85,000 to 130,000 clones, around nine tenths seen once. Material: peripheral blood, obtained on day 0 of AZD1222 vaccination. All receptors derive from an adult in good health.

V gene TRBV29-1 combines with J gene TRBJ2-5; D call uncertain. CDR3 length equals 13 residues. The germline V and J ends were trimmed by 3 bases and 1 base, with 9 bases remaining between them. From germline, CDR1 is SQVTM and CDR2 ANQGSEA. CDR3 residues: CSVDGSLQETQYF. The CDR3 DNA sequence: TGCAGCGTTGACGGCAGCCTCCAAGAGACCCAGTACTTC.

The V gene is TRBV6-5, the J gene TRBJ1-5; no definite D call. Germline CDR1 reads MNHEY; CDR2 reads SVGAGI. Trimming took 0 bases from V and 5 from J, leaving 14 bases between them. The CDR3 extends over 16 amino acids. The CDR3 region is CASSYSSQPYHQPQHF. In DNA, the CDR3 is TGTGCCAGCAGTTACTCGTCCCAACCCTATCATCAGCCCCAGCATTTT.

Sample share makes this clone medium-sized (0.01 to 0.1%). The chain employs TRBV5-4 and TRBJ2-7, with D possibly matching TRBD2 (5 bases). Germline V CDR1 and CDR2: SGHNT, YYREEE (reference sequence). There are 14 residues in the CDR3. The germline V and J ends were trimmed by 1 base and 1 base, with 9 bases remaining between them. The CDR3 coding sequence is TGTGCCAGCAGCTTGCGGGATGCGTCCTACGAGCAGTACTTC. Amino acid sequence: CASSLRDASYEQYF.

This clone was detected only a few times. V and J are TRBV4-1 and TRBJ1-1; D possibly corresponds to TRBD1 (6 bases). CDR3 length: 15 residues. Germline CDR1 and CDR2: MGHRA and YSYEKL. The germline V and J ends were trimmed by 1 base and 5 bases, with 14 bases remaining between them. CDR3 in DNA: TGCGCCAGCAGCCAAGGAACAGGGCTTCGTACTGAAGCTTTCTTT. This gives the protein CASSQGTGLRTEAFF.

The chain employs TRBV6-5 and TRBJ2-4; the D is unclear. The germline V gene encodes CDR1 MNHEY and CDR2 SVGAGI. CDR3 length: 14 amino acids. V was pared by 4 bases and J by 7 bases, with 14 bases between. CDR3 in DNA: TGTGCCAGCAGTTCCTACCCGCCAGTTAACATTCAGTACTTC. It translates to CASSSYPPVNIQYF.

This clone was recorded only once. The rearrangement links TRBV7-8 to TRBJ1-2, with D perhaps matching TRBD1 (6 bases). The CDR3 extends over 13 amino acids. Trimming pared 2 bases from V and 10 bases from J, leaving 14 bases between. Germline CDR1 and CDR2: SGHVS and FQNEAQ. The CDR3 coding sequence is TGTGCCAGCAGCTTAAACAGGGAATTGGACTACACCTTC. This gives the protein CASSLNRELDYTF.

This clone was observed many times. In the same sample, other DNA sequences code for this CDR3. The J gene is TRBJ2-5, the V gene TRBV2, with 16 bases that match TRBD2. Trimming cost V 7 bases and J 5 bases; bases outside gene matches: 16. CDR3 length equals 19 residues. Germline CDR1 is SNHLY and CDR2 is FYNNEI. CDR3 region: CASMGTAGLAGGPEETQYF. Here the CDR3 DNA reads TGTGCCAGCATGGGAACTGCGGGACTAGCGGGGGGGCCCGAGGAGACCCAGTACTTC.

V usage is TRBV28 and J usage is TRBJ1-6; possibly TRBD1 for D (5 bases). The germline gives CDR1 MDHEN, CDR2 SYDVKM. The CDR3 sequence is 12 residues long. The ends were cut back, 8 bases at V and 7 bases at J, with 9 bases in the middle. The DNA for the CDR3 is TGTGCCAGCTCAGGGCTAAATTCACCCCTCCACTTT. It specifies CASSGLNSPLHF.

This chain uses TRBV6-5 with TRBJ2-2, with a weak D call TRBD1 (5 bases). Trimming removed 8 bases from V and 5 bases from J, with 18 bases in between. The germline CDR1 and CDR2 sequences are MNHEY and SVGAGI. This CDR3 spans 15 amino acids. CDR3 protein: CASLMRSSGTGELFF. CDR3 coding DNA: TGTGCCAGCCTGATGAGGAGCTCAGGGACCGGGGAGCTGTTTTTT.